These T cell receptor beta chains were read from a single sample in a study of T-cell reconstitution after alpha-beta-depleted transplantation in children. TCRdb passed the PCR reads through MiXCR, listing each CDR3 protein once. The repertoire holds a few hundred thousand distinct CDR3 sequences, 20% seen once, with less than 4.5% in the top ten. The sequenced sample was PBMCs from the stem cell graft donor, obtained from the stem cell graft. These receptors were taken from a human donor who donated a stem cell graft to a child with acute myeloid leukemia. Both conserved end residues are part of each CDR3. Fields, in order: D gene, V gene, clone size, J gene, CDR3 protein, CDR3 DNA. D genes are given only for firm matches. Clone size, where shown, is once, few, many, or a class for clones that have expanded.

>TRBD2|TRBV20-1|few|TRBJ2-3
CSGAGGPDTQYF
TGCAGTGGGGCGGGAGGGCCAGATACGCAGTATTTT
>TRBD2|TRBV12-3/TRBV12-4|NA|TRBJ2-5
CASNKEGGPLETQYF
TGTGCCAGCAACAAGGAGGGAGGGCCTTTAGAGACCCAGTACTTC
>TRBD2|TRBV28|once|TRBJ2-7
CASSLLSETSGYYEQYF
TGTGCCAGCAGTTTATTGTCTGAGACTAGCGGATACTACGAGCAGTACTTC
>NA|TRBV29-1|NA|TRBJ2-5
CSVAPTALETQYF
TGCAGCGTTGCCCCGACGGCTTTGGAGACCCAGTACTTC
>TRBD1|TRBV6-1|NA|TRBJ2-6
CASRRDRDWANVLTF
TGTGCCAGCAGAAGGGACAGGGACTGGGCCAACGTCCTGACTTTC
>NA|TRBV7-2|few|TRBJ2-7
CASTNTYEQYF
TGTGCCAGCACCAACACCTACGAGCAGTACTTC
>NA|TRBV20-1|NA|TRBJ1-4
CSARDQQWNEKLFF
TGCAGTGCTAGAGATCAACAGTGGAATGAAAAACTGTTTTTT
>TRBD2|TRBV20-1|NA|TRBJ2-1
CSATGTSGSYNEQFF
TGCAGTGCTACCGGGACTAGCGGATCCTACAATGAGCAGTTCTTC
>NA|TRBV10-1|many|TRBJ2-1
CASSEGADNEQFF
TGCGCCAGCAGTGAGGGGGCCGACAATGAGCAGTTCTTC
>NA|TRBV7-6|NA|TRBJ2-3
CASSLVFEGTDTQYF
TGTGCCAGCAGCTTAGTGTTCGAGGGCACAGATACGCAGTATTTT
>NA|TRBV18|NA|TRBJ2-1
CASSPGSQNNEQFF
TGTGCCAGCTCACCGGGTTCGCAAAACAATGAGCAGTTCTTC
>NA|TRBV28|NA|TRBJ2-2
CASSLFPGQLTGELFF
TGTGCCAGCAGTTTATTTCCGGGACAATTAACCGGGGAGCTGTTTTTT
>TRBD2|TRBV24-1|NA|TRBJ2-1
CATSDTGTRGNNEQFF
TGTGCCACCAGTGATACCGGGACTAGAGGTAACAATGAGCAGTTCTTC
>TRBD2|TRBV20-1|NA|TRBJ2-1
CSASRASGSPRNEQFF
TGCAGTGCTAGTCGGGCTAGCGGGAGTCCACGCAATGAGCAGTTCTTC
>NA|TRBV27|NA|TRBJ2-1
CASSLSADSYNEQFF
TGTGCCAGCAGTTTATCAGCTGACTCCTACAATGAGCAGTTCTTC
>NA|TRBV5-1|few|TRBJ2-1
CASSDGTLYNEQFF
TGCGCCAGCAGCGACGGGACACTTTACAATGAGCAGTTCTTC
>TRBD1|TRBV5-1|few|TRBJ2-7
CASSLDRGSSYEQYF
TGTGCCAGCAGCTTGGACAGGGGAAGCTCCTACGAGCAGTACTTC
>TRBD2|TRBV29-1|few|TRBJ2-3
CSVTPSGSVTDTQYF
TGCAGCGTGACTCCTAGCGGGAGTGTCACAGATACGCAGTATTTT
>TRBD2|TRBV5-1|few|TRBJ2-1
CASRASIAGGPNEQFF
TGCGCCAGCAGAGCATCAATAGCGGGAGGGCCCAATGAGCAGTTCTTC
>TRBD2|TRBV27|few|TRBJ2-7
CASSLSLAGAGEQYF
TGTGCCAGCAGTTTGTCCCTAGCGGGAGCGGGAGAGCAGTACTTC
>TRBD2|TRBV4-1|NA|TRBJ2-2
CASSRGLGGELFF
TGCGCCAGCAGCCGCGGACTAGGCGGGGAGCTGTTTTTT
>NA|TRBV29-1|many|TRBJ2-7
CSVEEQGATDEQYF
TGCAGCGTTGAAGAACAAGGGGCGACCGACGAGCAGTACTTC
>NA|TRBV3-1|NA|TRBJ1-1
CASSQVGAGTEAFF
TGTGCCAGCAGCCAAGTAGGGGCGGGCACTGAAGCTTTCTTT
>NA|TRBV12-3/TRBV12-4|NA|TRBJ2-7
CASSLRQVTYEQYF
TGTGCCAGCAGTTTGAGACAGGTCACCTACGAGCAGTACTTC
>TRBD1|TRBV27|NA|TRBJ2-1
CASSLGEGTGNNEQFF
TGTGCCAGCAGTTTAGGCGAAGGGACAGGAAACAATGAGCAGTTCTTC
>NA|TRBV20-1|NA|TRBJ2-1
CSAPGERYNEQFF
TGCAGTGCTCCAGGGGAGCGATACAATGAGCAGTTCTTC